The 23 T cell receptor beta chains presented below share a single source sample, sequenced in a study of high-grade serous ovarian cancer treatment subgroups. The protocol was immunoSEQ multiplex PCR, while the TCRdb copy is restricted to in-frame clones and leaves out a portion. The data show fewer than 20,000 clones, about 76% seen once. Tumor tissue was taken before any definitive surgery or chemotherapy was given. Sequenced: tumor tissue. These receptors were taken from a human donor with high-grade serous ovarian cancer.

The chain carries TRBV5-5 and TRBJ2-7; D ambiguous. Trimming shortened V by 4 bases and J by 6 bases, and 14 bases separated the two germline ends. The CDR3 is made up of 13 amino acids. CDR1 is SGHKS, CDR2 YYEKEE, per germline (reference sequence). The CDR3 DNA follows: TGTGCCAGCAGCCCGGCTGGGCTAGGCGAGCAGTACTTC. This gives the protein CASSPAGLGEQYF. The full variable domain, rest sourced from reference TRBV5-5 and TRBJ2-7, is DAGVTQSPTHLIKTRGQQVTLRCSPISGHKSVSWYQQVLGQGPQFIFQYYEKEERGRGNFPDRFSARQFPNYSSELNVNALLLGDSALYLCASSPAGLGEQYFGPGTRLTVT.

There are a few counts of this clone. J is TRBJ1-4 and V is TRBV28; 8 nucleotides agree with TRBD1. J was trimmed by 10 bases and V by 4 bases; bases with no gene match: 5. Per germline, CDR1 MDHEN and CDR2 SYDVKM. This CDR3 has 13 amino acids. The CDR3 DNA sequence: TGTGCCAGCAGTTCGGACAGGGCGGCAAAACTGTTTTTT. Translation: CASSSDRAAKLFF.

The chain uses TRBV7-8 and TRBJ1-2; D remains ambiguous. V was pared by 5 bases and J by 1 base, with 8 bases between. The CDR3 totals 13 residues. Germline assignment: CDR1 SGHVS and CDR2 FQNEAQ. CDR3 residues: CASSPEGNYGYTF. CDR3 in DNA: TGTGCCAGCAGCCCCGAGGGTAACTATGGCTACACCTTC.

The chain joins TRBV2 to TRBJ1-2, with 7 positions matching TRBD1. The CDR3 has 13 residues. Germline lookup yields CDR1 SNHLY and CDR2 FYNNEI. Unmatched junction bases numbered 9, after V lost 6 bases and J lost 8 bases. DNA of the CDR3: TGTGCCAGCAGCAATACAGGGGAGAGAGGCTACACCTTC. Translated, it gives CASSNTGERGYTF.

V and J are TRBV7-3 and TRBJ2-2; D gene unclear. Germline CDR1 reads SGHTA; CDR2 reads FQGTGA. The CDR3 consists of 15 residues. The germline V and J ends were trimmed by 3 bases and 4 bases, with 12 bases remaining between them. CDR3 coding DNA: TGTGCCAGCAGCTTCGGCCCCTCCGGCACCGGGGAGCTGTTTTTT. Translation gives CASSFGPSGTGELFF.

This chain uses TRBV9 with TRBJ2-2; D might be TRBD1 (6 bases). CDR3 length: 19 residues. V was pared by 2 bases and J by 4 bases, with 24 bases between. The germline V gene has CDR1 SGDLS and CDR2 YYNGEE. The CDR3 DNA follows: TGTGCCAGCAGCGTGAGCTCCATAGGACAGCGGCCCCTCACCGGGGAGCTGTTTTTT. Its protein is CASSVSSIGQRPLTGELFF.

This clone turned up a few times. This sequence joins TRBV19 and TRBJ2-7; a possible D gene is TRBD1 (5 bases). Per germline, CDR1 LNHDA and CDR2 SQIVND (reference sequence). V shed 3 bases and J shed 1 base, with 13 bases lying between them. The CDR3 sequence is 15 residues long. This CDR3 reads CASSIRGSNSYEQYF. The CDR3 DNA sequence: TGTGCCAGTAGTATTAGGGGCAGCAATTCCTACGAGCAGTACTTC. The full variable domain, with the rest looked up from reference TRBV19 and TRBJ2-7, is DGGITQSPKYLFRKEGQNVTLSCEQNLNHDAMYWYRQDPGQGLRLIYYSQIVNDFQKGDIAEGYSVSREKKESFPLTVTSAQKNPTAFYLCASSIRGSNSYEQYFGPGTRLTVT.

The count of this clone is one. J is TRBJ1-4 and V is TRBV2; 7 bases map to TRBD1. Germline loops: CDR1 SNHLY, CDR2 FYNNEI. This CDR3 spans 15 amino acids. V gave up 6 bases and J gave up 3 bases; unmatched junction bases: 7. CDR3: CASRANRGANEKLFF. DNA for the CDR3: TGTGCCAGCAGAGCAAACAGGGGCGCTAATGAAAAACTGTTTTTT.

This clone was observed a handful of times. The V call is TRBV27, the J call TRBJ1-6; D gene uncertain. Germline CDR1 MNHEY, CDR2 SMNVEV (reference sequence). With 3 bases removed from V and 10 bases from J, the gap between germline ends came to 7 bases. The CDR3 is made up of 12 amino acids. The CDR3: CASSFRLSPLHF. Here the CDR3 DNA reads TGTGCCAGCAGTTTCCGGCTCTCACCCCTCCACTTT.

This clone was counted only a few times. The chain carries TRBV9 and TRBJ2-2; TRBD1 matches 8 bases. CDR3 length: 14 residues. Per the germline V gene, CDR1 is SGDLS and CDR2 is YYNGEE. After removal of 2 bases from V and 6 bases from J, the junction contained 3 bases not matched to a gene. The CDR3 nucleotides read TGTGCCAGCAGCGTCCAGGGGGCAGCCGGGGAGCTGTTTTTT. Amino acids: CASSVQGAAGELFF.

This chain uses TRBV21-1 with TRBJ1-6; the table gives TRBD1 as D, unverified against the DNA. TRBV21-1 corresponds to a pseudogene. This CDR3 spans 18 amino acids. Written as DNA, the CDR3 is TGTGCCAGCAGCGAAGGACAGGAAACCAGCTCCTATAATTCACCCCTCCACTTT. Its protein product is CASSEGQETSSYNSPLHF.

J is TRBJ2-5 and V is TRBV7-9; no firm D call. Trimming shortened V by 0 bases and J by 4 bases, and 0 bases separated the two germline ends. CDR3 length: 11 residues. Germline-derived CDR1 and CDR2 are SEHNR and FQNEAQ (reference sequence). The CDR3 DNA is TGTGCCAGCAGCTTAGCAGAGACCCAGTACTTC. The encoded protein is CASSLAETQYF.

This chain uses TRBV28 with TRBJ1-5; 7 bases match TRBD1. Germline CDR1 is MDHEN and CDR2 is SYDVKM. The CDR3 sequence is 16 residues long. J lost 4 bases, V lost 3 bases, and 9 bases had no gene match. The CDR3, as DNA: TGTGCCAGCAGTTTGCCTACCGGGACAGCGAATCAGCCCCAGCATTTT. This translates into CASSLPTGTANQPQHF.

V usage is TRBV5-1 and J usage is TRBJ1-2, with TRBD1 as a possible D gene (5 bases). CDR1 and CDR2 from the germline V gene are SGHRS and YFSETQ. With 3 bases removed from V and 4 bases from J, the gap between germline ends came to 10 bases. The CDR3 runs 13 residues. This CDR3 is CASSWGGGYGYTF. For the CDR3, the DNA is TGCGCCAGCAGCTGGGGTGGGGGCTATGGCTACACCTTC.

This CDR3 reads CASSQDRGQGAEGTQYF. CDR3 in DNA: TGTGCCAGCAGCCAAGATCGGGGACAGGGGGCGGAGGGGACCCAGTACTTC. The V gene is TRBV4-2, the J gene TRBJ2-5, with 12 positions matching TRBD1. The germline V gene encodes CDR1 LGHNA and CDR2 YNFKEQ. V was clipped by 0 bases and J by 7 bases; unmatched bases: 9. This CDR3 comprises 17 residues.

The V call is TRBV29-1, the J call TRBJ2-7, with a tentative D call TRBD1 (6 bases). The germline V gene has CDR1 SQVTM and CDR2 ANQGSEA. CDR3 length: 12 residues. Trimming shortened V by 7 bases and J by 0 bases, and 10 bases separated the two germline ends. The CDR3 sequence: CSALGASYEQYF. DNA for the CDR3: TGCAGCGCGTTGGGGGCCTCCTACGAGCAGTACTTC.

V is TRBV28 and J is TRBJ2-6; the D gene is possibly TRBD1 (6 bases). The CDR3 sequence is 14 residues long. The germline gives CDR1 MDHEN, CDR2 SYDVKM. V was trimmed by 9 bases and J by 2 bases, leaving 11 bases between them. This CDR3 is CASWGHAGANVLTF. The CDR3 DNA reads TGTGCCAGTTGGGGACACGCTGGGGCCAACGTCCTGACTTTC.

CDR3: CASSLNRGGTEQFF. CDR3 nucleotide sequence: TGTGCCAGCAGCTTGAACAGGGGAGGGACTGAGCAGTTCTTC. J is TRBJ2-1 and V is TRBV5-4, with D perhaps given as TRBD1 or TRBD2 (7 bases each). V was trimmed by 1 base and J by 9 bases, leaving 14 bases between them. The CDR3 length is 14 residues. Looked up from germline, CDR1 is SGHNT and CDR2 is YYREEE (reference sequence).

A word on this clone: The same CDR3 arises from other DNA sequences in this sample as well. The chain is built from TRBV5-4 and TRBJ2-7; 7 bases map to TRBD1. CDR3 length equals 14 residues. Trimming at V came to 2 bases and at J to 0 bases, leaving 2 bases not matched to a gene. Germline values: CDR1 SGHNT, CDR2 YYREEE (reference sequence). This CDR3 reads CASSLQGSSYEQYF. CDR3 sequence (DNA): TGTGCCAGCAGCTTACAGGGGAGCTCCTACGAGCAGTACTTC.

The CDR3 region has the DNA TGTGCCAGCAGCGTCCTACAGGGTTTTAGCACTGAAGCTTTCTTT. Residues: CASSVLQGFSTEAFF. The chain has TRBV9 and TRBJ1-1, with D possibly TRBD1 on 6 matching bases. Germline V gives CDR1 SGDLS, CDR2 YYNGEE. The V and J ends lost 2 bases and 4 bases respectively, with 15 bases between them. The CDR3 contains 15 residues.

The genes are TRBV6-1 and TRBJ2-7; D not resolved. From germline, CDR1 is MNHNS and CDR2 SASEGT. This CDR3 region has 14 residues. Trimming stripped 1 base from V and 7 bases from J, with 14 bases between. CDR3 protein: CASSEELGPGEQYF. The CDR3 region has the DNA TGTGCCAGCAGTGAAGAGTTGGGCCCCGGGGAGCAGTACTTC.

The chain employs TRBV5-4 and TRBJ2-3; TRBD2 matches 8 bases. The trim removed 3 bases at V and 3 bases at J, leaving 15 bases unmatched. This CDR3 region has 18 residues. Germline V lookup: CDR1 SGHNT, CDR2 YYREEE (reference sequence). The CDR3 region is CASSSTRSGEVLTDTQYF. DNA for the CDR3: TGTGCCAGCAGCTCTACCCGTAGCGGGGAGGTATTGACAGATACGCAGTATTTT.

The CDR3 DNA sequence: TGTGCCAGCAGCTCTCGGGGGGGGGATACGCAGTATTTT. Residues: CASSSRGGDTQYF. The chain has TRBV7-3 and TRBJ2-3; 8 positions agree with TRBD2. V shed 4 bases and J 6 bases; nucleotides not matched to a gene: 3. The CDR3 consists of 13 residues. The germline gives CDR1 SGHTA, CDR2 FQGTGA.